This TCR beta chain was found in a study of OX40 agonist ivuxolimab in advanced cancers. Only in-frame clones appear in the TCRdb table, and some are missing; sequencing was by immunoSEQ multiplex PCR. The sample shows roughly 67,000 clones, roughly 88% of them seen only once. Germline lookup yields CDR1 SEHNR and CDR2 FQNEAQ (reference sequence). The CDR3 length is 15 residues. Trimming removed 5 bases from V and 0 bases from J, with 11 bases in between. The sequence was obtained from an adult with an advanced solid tumor such as melanoma, head and neck, liver or kidney cancer. Sequences were derived from CD4+ or CD8+ T cells sorted from blood, sampled in a trial of the OX40 agonist ivuxolimab. This rearrangement joins TRBV7-9 to TRBJ1-3; D unclear. The CDR3, as DNA: TGTGCCAGCAGCCAACAAGCCGTCTCTGGAAACACCATATATTTT. It translates to CASSQQAVSGNTIYF.